Presented here are 32 T cell receptor beta chains from one specimen sequenced in a study of cytotoxic CD8 clonotypes in ibrutinib-treated CLL. Generated by immunoSEQ multiplex PCR, the TCRdb table keeps only in-frame clones and is missing some. Here the sample spans roughly 150,000 clones, 75% to 80% being singletons. The specimen comprised PBMCs, sampled after 24 months of ibrutinib treatment. The receptors were gathered from a human donor with chronic lymphocytic leukemia.

As regards this clone: At the DNA level, this CDR3 is encoded by other sequences in the same sample as well. The chain joins TRBV7-9 to TRBJ2-3, with D possibly matching TRBD1 (5 bases). Trimming removed 5 bases from V and 4 bases from J, with 10 bases in between. Germline V gene sequence: CDR1 SEHNR, CDR2 FQNEAQ (reference sequence). This CDR3 spans 13 amino acids. The CDR3 is CASSPRGPDTQYF. CDR3 DNA sequence: TGTGCCAGCAGCCCAAGGGGCCCAGATACGCAGTATTTT.

The chain joins TRBV29-1 to TRBJ2-2; D may correspond to TRBD1 or TRBD2 (5 bases each). The CDR3 runs 14 residues. V lost 7 bases, J lost 4 bases, and 16 bases lay in between. Germline values: CDR1 SQVTM, CDR2 ANQGSEA. The CDR3 spells CSARGTSTTGELFF. The CDR3 bases are TGCAGCGCGCGAGGGACCTCAACCACCGGGGAGCTGTTTTTT.

The chain joins TRBV4-3 to TRBJ2-3; no clear D. The length of the CDR3 is 17 residues. V gave up 0 bases and J gave up 2 bases, with 15 bases separating them. Germline values: CDR1 LGHNA, CDR2 YSLEER. The CDR3 DNA reads TGCGCCAGCAGCCAAGATCGGCAGCTCCTCTCCACAGATACGCAGTATTTT. Translation: CASSQDRQLLSTDTQYF.

The rearrangement links TRBV7-2 to TRBJ2-2; D possibly matches TRBD1 or TRBD2 (5 bases each). Germline V gene data show CDR1 as SGHTA and CDR2 as FQGNSA. V was clipped by 7 bases and J by 6 bases, with 12 bases between them. The CDR3 contains 13 residues. For the CDR3, the DNA is TGTGCCAGCAACCCGAGGGGCTCCGGGGAGCTGTTTTTT. Protein product: CASNPRGSGELFF.

V gene TRBV7-8 combines with J gene TRBJ2-7; tentatively, D is TRBD2 (6 bases). The CDR3 extends over 15 amino acids. V gave up 7 bases and J gave up 5 bases, with 21 bases separating them. Looked up from germline, CDR1 is SGHVS and CDR2 is FQNEAQ. The CDR3 DNA reads TGTGCCAGCATTGTATCAGCCGGGAGTACCCACGAGCAGTACTTC. Amino acid sequence: CASIVSAGSTHEQYF.

This clone was counted a few times. The chain is built from TRBV5-4 and TRBJ1-5; D might be TRBD1 (5 bases). Trimming left V 4 bases short and J 1 base short, with 9 bases between. This CDR3 spans 14 amino acids. CDR1 is SGHNT, CDR2 YYREEE, per germline (reference sequence). CDR3 sequence reads: CASSNRDSNQPQHF. In DNA, the CDR3 is TGTGCCAGCAGCAACCGGGACAGCAATCAGCCCCAGCATTTT.

This clone was observed a handful of times. This chain links TRBV11-3 with TRBJ2-2, with TRBD2 matching 14 bases. CDR1 and CDR2 (germline): SGHNT, YENEEA. This CDR3 is 15 amino acids long. V lost 3 bases, J lost 7 bases, and 1 base stayed unmatched. CDR3 nucleotide sequence: TGTGCCAGCAGCTTCGGGACTAGCGGGGGCGGGGAGCTGTTTTTT. This sequence encodes CASSFGTSGGGELFF.

CDR3 nucleotide sequence: TGTGCCAGCAGATCCCTAATTGGGGAAAAAGAGACCCAGTACTTC. This gives the protein CASRSLIGEKETQYF. The chain combines TRBV28 with TRBJ2-5; no firm D call. This CDR3 has 15 residues. V gave up 6 bases and J gave up 3 bases, with 17 bases separating them. Germline loops: CDR1 MDHEN, CDR2 SYDVKM. Full variable domain (missing parts from reference TRBV28 and TRBJ2-5): DVKVTQSSRYLVKRTGEKVFLECVQDMDHENMFWYRQDPGLGLRLIYFSYDVKMKEKGDIPEGYSVSREKKERFSLILESASTNQTSMYLCASRSLIGEKETQYFGPGTRLLVL.

The V call is TRBV29-1, the J call TRBJ2-5; 8 positions match TRBD2. This CDR3 spans 15 amino acids. With V trimmed by 3 bases and J by 4 bases, 10 bases remained unmatched. Per the germline V gene, CDR1 is SQVTM and CDR2 is ANQGSEA. CDR3: CSVETQRGIGETQYF. CDR3 coding DNA: TGCAGCGTTGAGACACAGCGGGGGATTGGAGAGACCCAGTACTTC.

V and J are TRBV27 and TRBJ2-7; D might be TRBD1 or TRBD2, each matching 5 bases. Germline loops: CDR1 MNHEY, CDR2 SMNVEV (reference sequence). The CDR3 is 14 amino acids. Trimming shortened V by 3 bases and J by 3 bases, and 12 bases separated the two germline ends. CDR3 sequence: CASSFSPRGYEQYF. The DNA for the CDR3 is TGTGCCAGCAGTTTTAGCCCGAGGGGCTACGAGCAGTACTTC.

V and J are TRBV5-1 and TRBJ2-3, with D possibly matching TRBD1 (6 bases). CDR1 and CDR2 (germline): SGHRS, YFSETQ. V was cut by 0 bases and J by 2 bases, with 13 bases left in between. This CDR3 has 16 amino acids. Here the CDR3 reads CASSLGPTGNTDTQYF. For the CDR3, the DNA is TGCGCCAGCAGCTTGGGCCCGACAGGAAACACAGATACGCAGTATTTT.

This clone has a single count. The chain has TRBV5-1 and TRBJ1-1; D is ambiguous. This CDR3 spans 12 amino acids. The V and J ends lost 6 bases and 1 base respectively, with 7 bases between them. Germline CDR1 SGHRS, CDR2 YFSETQ. CDR3: CASNDGNTEAFF. DNA of the CDR3: TGCGCCAGCAACGACGGGAACACTGAAGCTTTCTTT.

On this clone: This may be a read error, as it is one base from a much larger clone. The chain couples TRBV15 to TRBJ1-3; weak D call: TRBD1 (5 bases). Trimming removed 5 bases at V and 0 bases at J, with 11 bases between. The length of the CDR3 is 15 residues. CDR1 is LNHNV and CDR2 is YYDKDF in the germline V gene (reference sequence). Written as DNA, the CDR3 is TGTGCCACCAGCCCGGGGGGGAGCTCTGGAAACACCATATATTTT. As protein: CATSPGGSSGNTIYF.

This clone was detected a few times. The chain uses TRBV6-5 and TRBJ1-5; D is ambiguous. The germline V and J ends were trimmed by 6 bases and 7 bases, with 16 bases remaining between them. Germline-derived CDR1 and CDR2 are MNHEY and SVGAGI. The CDR3 is 14 amino acids. In DNA, the CDR3 is TGTGCCAGCAGCCAGGTGGGTCCGAGGCAGCCCCAGCATTTT. The encoded protein is CASSQVGPRQPQHF.

This chain uses TRBV29-1 with TRBJ2-5, with a weak D call TRBD2 (6 bases). Trimming removed 4 bases at V and 1 base at J, with 13 bases between. The CDR3 loop spans 14 amino acids. The germline V gene has CDR1 SQVTM and CDR2 ANQGSEA. CDR3 nucleotide sequence: TGCAGCGTTGTGGGGCGGGGACTCCAAGAGACCCAGTACTTC. Translating gives CSVVGRGLQETQYF.

In its sample, this clone was seen once. The V gene is TRBV11-3, the J gene TRBJ1-1; tentative D call: TRBD1 (5 bases). Trimming removed 2 bases at V and 4 bases at J, with 8 bases between. Germline V gene sequence: CDR1 SGHNT, CDR2 YENEEA. The CDR3 has 13 residues. CDR3 bases: TGTGCCAGCAGCTTACGGGGGGGCACTGAAGCTTTCTTT. As protein: CASSLRGGTEAFF.

This rearrangement joins TRBV7-9 to TRBJ1-2, with 8 nucleotides matching TRBD1. Trimming at V came to 7 bases and at J to 1 base, leaving 17 bases not matched to a gene. Per the germline V gene, CDR1 is SEHNR and CDR2 is FQNEAQ (reference sequence). There are 18 residues in the CDR3. CDR3 nucleotides: TGTGCCAGCACCCCCCCCAGGGGGCGAGCGGAGAATAACTATGGCTACACCTTC. Translated: CASTPPRGRAENNYGYTF.

The chain recombines TRBV5-4 with TRBJ1-2; D may be TRBD1 (5 bases). The CDR3 contains 15 residues. V shed 4 bases and J shed 4 bases, with 17 bases lying between them. Germline CDR1 reads SGHNT; CDR2 reads YYREEE (reference sequence). In DNA, the CDR3 is TGTGCCAGCAGCCCCGCCGGGACGCCTCCCTATGGCTACACCTTC. It specifies CASSPAGTPPYGYTF.

The chain employs TRBV7-2 and TRBJ1-5, with no clear D. Trimming removed 5 bases from V and 2 bases from J, with 10 bases in between. The germline V gene encodes CDR1 SGHTA and CDR2 FQGNSA. The CDR3 is made up of 14 amino acids. The CDR3 here is CASSPNLGNQPQHF. The CDR3 region has the DNA TGTGCCAGCAGCCCCAACCTGGGCAATCAGCCCCAGCATTTT.

The V gene is TRBV27, the J gene TRBJ2-1, with 11 bases fitting TRBD1. Germline-derived CDR1 and CDR2 are MNHEY and SMNVEV (reference sequence). V shed 4 bases and J 10 bases; nucleotides not matched to a gene: 3. This CDR3 spans 13 amino acids. CDR3 DNA: TGTGCCAGCAGTTGGGACAGGGGGGGCGAGCAGTTCTTC. Its translation: CASSWDRGGEQFF.

This clone was recorded a few times. The rearrangement joins TRBV19 to TRBJ2-7; 10 bases agree with TRBD1. The CDR3 is 13 amino acids. J was trimmed by 5 bases and V by 4 bases; bases with no gene match: 2. Germline lookup yields CDR1 LNHDA and CDR2 SQIVND (reference sequence). The CDR3 nucleotides are TGTGCCAGTAGTAGACAGGGGGCGGACGAGCAGTACTTC. Translation: CASSRQGADEQYF.

The V call is TRBV10-3, the J call TRBJ2-3; a possible D gene is TRBD2 (5 bases). Germline values: CDR1 ENHRY, CDR2 SYGVKD. CDR3 length: 16 amino acids. Trimming pared 0 bases from V and 4 bases from J, leaving 14 bases between. For the CDR3, the DNA is TGTGCCATCAGTGAGTCGAGCCGGGGTGCGGCAGATACGCAGTATTTT. Amino acids: CAISESSRGAADTQYF.

A few counts support this clone. The gene calls are TRBV27 and TRBJ2-7; 7 bases fit TRBD1. Germline values: CDR1 MNHEY, CDR2 SMNVEV (reference sequence). The length of the CDR3 is 14 residues. The ends lost 5 bases at V and 5 bases at J; junction bases unmatched: 9. CDR3 in amino acids: CASSKIDRVHEQYF. CDR3 sequence (DNA): TGTGCCAGCAGTAAGATCGACAGGGTCCACGAGCAGTACTTC.

The chain has TRBV2 and TRBJ1-4; 9 bases match TRBD1. Germline CDR1 reads SNHLY; CDR2 reads FYNNEI. The CDR3 spans 14 residues. The junction had 4 bases not matched to a gene; V was cut back by 6 bases and J by 5 bases. The CDR3 sequence: CASRDGTGNEKLFF. Here the CDR3 DNA reads TGTGCCAGCAGGGACGGGACAGGGAATGAAAAACTGTTTTTT.

The genes are TRBV18 and TRBJ1-4, with a weak D call TRBD1 (6 bases). V lost 3 bases, J lost 8 bases, and 16 bases lay in between. Germline V gives CDR1 KGHSH, CDR2 LQKENI. The length of the CDR3 is 15 residues. The CDR3 sequence is CASSPPGGPGEKLFF. The CDR3 region has the DNA TGTGCCAGCTCACCCCCCGGGGGGCCTGGGGAAAAACTGTTTTTT.

The genes are TRBV7-2 and TRBJ2-7, with 8 nucleotides matching TRBD1. Losses at the gene ends were 6 bases for V and 4 bases for J; bases not matched to a gene: 5. The CDR3 covers 13 residues. Germline CDR1 reads SGHTA; CDR2 reads FQGNSA. This CDR3 reads CASRDRVGYEQYF. For the CDR3, the DNA is TGTGCCAGCAGGGACAGGGTTGGGTACGAGCAGTACTTC.

This sequence joins TRBV30 and TRBJ1-2; perhaps TRBD1 as D (5 bases). The CDR3 contains 15 residues. In germline, CDR1 is GTSNPN, CDR2 SVGIG (reference sequence). Trimming took off 0 bases at V and 4 bases at J, with 15 bases between the two ends. CDR3 nucleotides: TGTGCCTGGAGTGTAGGGAGGCAGACAGCCTATGGCTACACCTTC. Translation: CAWSVGRQTAYGYTF.

This clone was counted a few times. The gene calls are TRBV5-6 and TRBJ2-5, with TRBD2 matching 8 bases. Germline V CDR1 and CDR2: SGHDT, YYEEEE. The length of the CDR3 is 15 residues. V was pared by 4 bases and J by 4 bases, with 9 bases of the junction left unmatched. The CDR3 sequence: CASSERELGGETQYF. DNA of the CDR3: TGTGCCAGCAGCGAGCGGGAGTTGGGAGGAGAGACCCAGTACTTC.

The V gene is TRBV6-4, the J gene TRBJ2-4; the D gene is possibly TRBD1 (5 bases). Trimming removed 9 bases at V and 5 bases at J, with 20 bases between. CDR3 length: 15 amino acids. The V gene's germline CDR1 is MRHNA and CDR2 SNTAGT. This chain's CDR3 is CARRDQGRIQNIQYF. The CDR3, as DNA: TGTGCCAGAAGAGACCAGGGCAGGATCCAAAACATTCAGTACTTC.

This rearrangement joins TRBV18 to TRBJ2-7; 8 nucleotides line up with TRBD2. Germline V gives CDR1 KGHSH, CDR2 LQKENI. This CDR3 comprises 15 residues. The V and J ends lost 1 base and 3 bases, in that order; junction bases with no gene match: 5. The CDR3: CASSPRRAGGYEQYF. The CDR3 DNA sequence: TGTGCCAGCTCACCACGGCGGGCGGGGGGCTACGAGCAGTACTTC.

This sequence joins TRBV9 and TRBJ1-3; no firm D call. CDR1 SGDLS and CDR2 YYNGEE come from the germline V gene. CDR3 length: 15 amino acids. V lost 0 bases to trimming and J lost 0 bases, with 7 bases between them. The chain's CDR3 is CASSVDGHSGNTIYF. Written as DNA, the CDR3 is TGTGCCAGCAGCGTAGATGGTCACTCTGGAAACACCATATATTTT.

The gene calls are TRBV21-1 and TRBJ2-6; the table's D call TRBD1 went unverified against the DNA. TRBV21-1 is a documented pseudogene. The CDR3 is 14 amino acids. The CDR3, as DNA: TGTGCCAGCCCCACAGGGGACGGGGCCAACGTCCTGACTTTC. This translates into CASPTGDGANVLTF.